This TCR beta chain was documented in a study of T cell repertoires in cytomegalovirus infection. Trimming left V 8 bases short and J 0 bases short, with 20 bases between. Germline lookup yields CDR1 MNHEY and CDR2 SVGEGT. This CDR3 contains 17 residues. With regard to this clonotype: Its specificity is unknown.

One entry per CDR3 protein, called by TCRdb with MiXCR from the reads. The sample has about 480,000 distinct CDR3 sequences; about 33% are singletons. Specimen: cultured PBMCs, collected from culture after CMV antigen stimulation. This chain joins TRBV6-2 or TRBV6-3 and TRBJ2-1, with a tentative D call TRBD2 (5 bases). The clonotype originates from a human donor in good health (CMV status not recorded). Some clones in this sample may be carry-over from other donors' samples. The DNA for the CDR3 is TGTGCCAGCGCATCGTTGAGCGGCCGGAGCTCCTACAATGAGCAGTTCTTC. Amino acid sequence: CASASLSGRSSYNEQFF.